This TCR beta chain was sequenced during a study of cytomegalovirus exposure and HLA in healthy donors. The donors were in the approximately 120-subject validation cohort, distinct from the approximately 700-subject first cohort. TCRdb's copy holds only in-frame clones and misses some; the assay was immunoSEQ multiplex PCR. The table records fewer than 150,000 clones, about nine tenths of them present only once. There are 15 residues in the CDR3. CDR1 and CDR2 (germline): SEHNR, FQNEAQ (reference sequence). The trim removed 4 bases at V and 2 bases at J, leaving 6 bases unmatched. The sequence was collected from a man aged 30 to 39 in good health and CMV-seronegative. Sequenced input: PBMCs. This chain joins TRBV7-9 and TRBJ2-3; 7 bases are shared with TRBD2. In DNA, the CDR3 is TGTGCCAGCAGCTGCCGGGACTATTACACAGATACGCAGTATTTT. As protein: CASSCRDYYTDTQYF.